This T cell receptor beta chain was captured by sequencing in a study of HIV-infected patients and healthy controls (dated by TCRdb to the mid-2010s). With respect to this clonotype: There is no known antigen for this receptor. Per-nucleotide qualities are absent, and no much larger clonotype sits a single base away.

The method was 5' RACE. Instrument on record: Illumina MiSeq. TCRdb trimmed the raw reads at Q25, called clones with MiXCR and kept productive beta chains. Each CDR3 protein appears once, grouped with its most common genes and DNA. The sample profile shows around 58,000 distinct CDR3 sequences; under 25% of them were found once. The biggest ten clones account for approximately 1.5% of the sample. Sequencing was performed on CD4+ T cells from blood. This clonotype was sampled from a human donor in good health.

The DNA reads as follows: TGTGCCAGCAGTTTCACCGGGACACCTCTCTATGGCTACACCTTC. This translates into CASSFTGTPLYGYTF. The sequence links TRBV6-2 or TRBV6-3 to TRBJ1-2, with a tentative D gene TRBD1 over 6 matching bases. As encoded in the germline V gene, CDR1 is MNHEY while CDR2 is SVGEGT. The CDR3 numbers 15 residues from cysteine through phenylalanine. The read is trimmed to its CDR3 DNA, 45 bases read in frame from base 1. V is clipped by 4 bases and J by 4 bases, and the sequence between their germline boundaries is 16 bases long.